The entry below gives a single T cell receptor (beta chain) sequence along with its context. This entry belongs to a study of blood T cell repertoires in COVID-19. About the research overall: Acute-phase and convalescent COVID-19 samples originated in the United States, Italy and Spain. The cDNA or gDNA used as material had been derived from T cells, B-cell-depleted T cells, or PBMCs.

The CDR3 covers 15 residues. The germline V and J ends were trimmed by 2 bases and 2 bases, with 13 bases remaining between them. From germline, CDR1 is MNHEY and CDR2 SVGAGI. Using immunoSEQ multiplex PCR, the repertoire was profiled, and TCRdb retains in-frame clones only, with some absent. The table includes roughly 350,000 clones, roughly 90% detected once. This sequence was found in a woman aged 45-65 years with active or convalescent COVID-19. Material for sequencing was peripheral blood. The J gene is TRBJ2-7, the V gene TRBV6-5; weak D call: TRBD1 (6 bases). CDR3 DNA sequence: TGTGCCAGCAGTTACACCGTTGACAGGCCCTACGAGCAGTACTTC. Translated: CASSYTVDRPYEQYF.